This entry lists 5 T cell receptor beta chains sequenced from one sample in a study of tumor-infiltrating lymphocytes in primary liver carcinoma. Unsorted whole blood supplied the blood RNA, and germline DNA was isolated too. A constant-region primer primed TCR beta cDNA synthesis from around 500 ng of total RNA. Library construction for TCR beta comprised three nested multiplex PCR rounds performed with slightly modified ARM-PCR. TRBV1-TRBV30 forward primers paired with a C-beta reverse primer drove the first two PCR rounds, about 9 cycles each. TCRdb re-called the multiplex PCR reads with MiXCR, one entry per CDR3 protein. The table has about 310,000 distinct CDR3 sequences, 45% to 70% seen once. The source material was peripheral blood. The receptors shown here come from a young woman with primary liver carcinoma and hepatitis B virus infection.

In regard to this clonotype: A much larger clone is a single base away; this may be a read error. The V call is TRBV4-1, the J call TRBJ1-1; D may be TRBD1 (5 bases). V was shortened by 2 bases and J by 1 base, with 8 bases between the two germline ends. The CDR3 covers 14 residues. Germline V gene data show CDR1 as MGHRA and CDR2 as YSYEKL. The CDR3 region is CASSQSGRNTEAFF. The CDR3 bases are TGCGCCAGCAGCCAATCAGGGAGGAACACTGAAGCTTTCTTT.

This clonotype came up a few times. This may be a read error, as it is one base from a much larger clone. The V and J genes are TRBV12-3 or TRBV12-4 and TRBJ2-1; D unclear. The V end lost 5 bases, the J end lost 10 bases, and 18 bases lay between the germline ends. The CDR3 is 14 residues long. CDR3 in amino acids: CASSRPSCANEQFF. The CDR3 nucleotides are TGTGCCAGCAGTCGACCCTCCTGCGCGAACGAGCAGTTCTTC.

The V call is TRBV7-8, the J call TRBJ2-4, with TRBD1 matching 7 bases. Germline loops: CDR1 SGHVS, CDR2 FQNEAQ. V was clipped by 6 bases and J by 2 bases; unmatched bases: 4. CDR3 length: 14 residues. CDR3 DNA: TGTGCCAGCAGTCACAGGGGATCCAAAAACATTCAGTACTTC. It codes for CASSHRGSKNIQYF.

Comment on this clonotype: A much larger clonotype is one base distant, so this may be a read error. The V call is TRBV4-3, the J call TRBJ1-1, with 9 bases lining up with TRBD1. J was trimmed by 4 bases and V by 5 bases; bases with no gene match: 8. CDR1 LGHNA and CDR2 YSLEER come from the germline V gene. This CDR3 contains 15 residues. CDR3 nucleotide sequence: TGCGCCAGCAGCTTGGGGACAGGGCCCTGCACTGAAGCTTTCTTT. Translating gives CASSLGTGPCTEAFF.

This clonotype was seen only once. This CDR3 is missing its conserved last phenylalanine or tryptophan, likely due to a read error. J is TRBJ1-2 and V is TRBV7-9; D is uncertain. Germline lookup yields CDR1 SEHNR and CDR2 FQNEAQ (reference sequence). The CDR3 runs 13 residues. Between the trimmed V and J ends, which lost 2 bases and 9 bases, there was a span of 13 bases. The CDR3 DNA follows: TGTGCCAGCAGCTTACCCAAAAAAAAGAGCTACACCCTC. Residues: CASSLPKKKSYTL.